The 2 T cell receptor beta chains presented below share a single source sample, sequenced in a study of T cells after yellow fever vaccination. TCRdb reprocessed the 5' RACE reads with MiXCR, giving one entry per CDR3 protein. This sample carries over 85,000 distinct CDR3 sequences, about 8.2% of them seen once, and the ten largest clones take over 15%. The sequenced sample was CD8+ T cells not binding an NS4B(214-222) dextramer, sorted from PBMCs, obtained more than 13 days after the first yellow fever vaccination. The receptors originated from a man between 18 and 35 years old who received the YFV17D yellow fever vaccine.

This clonotype has only a few counts. The gene calls are TRBV7-6 and TRBJ2-6; D not resolved. Per germline, CDR1 SGHVS and CDR2 FNYEAQ. The CDR3 length is 14 residues. Trimming took 3 bases from V and 0 from J, leaving 3 bases between them. The CDR3 nucleotides read TGTGCCAGCAGCTTGGTCTCTGGGGCCAACGTCCTGACTTTC. Its translation: CASSLVSGANVLTF.

This clonotype was seen a few times. CDR3 coding DNA: TGTGCCAGCAGCTTAACGGGTATCAATGAGCAGTTCTTC. It encodes CASSLTGINEQFF. The V gene is TRBV7-3, the J gene TRBJ2-1, with D unclear. The germline CDR1 and CDR2 sequences are SGHTA and FQGTGA. The ends were cut back, 0 bases at V and 6 bases at J, with 6 bases in the middle. The CDR3 has 13 amino acids.